This TCR beta chain was captured in a study of blood T cell repertoires in COVID-19. The protocol was immunoSEQ multiplex PCR, while the TCRdb copy is restricted to in-frame clones and leaves out a portion. Of approximately 150,000 clones in the sample, 70% to 90% were seen once. V lost 9 bases and J 2 bases, leaving 11 bases between the germline ends. The CDR3 runs to 13 residues. Germline loops: CDR1 SEHNR, CDR2 FQNEAQ (reference sequence). The chain combines TRBV7-9 with TRBJ1-3, with D possibly matching TRBD1 (6 bases). Material: peripheral blood. The TCR sequence derives from a woman in her forties or fifties with acute or convalescent COVID-19. Here the CDR3 DNA reads TGTGCCAGTCAACAGGGCGCTGGAAACACCATATATTTT. It specifies CASQQGAGNTIYF. Full variable domain (missing parts from reference TRBV7-9 and TRBJ1-3): DTGVSQNPRHKITKRGQNVTFRCDPISEHNRLYWYRQTLGQGPEFLTYFQNEAQLEKSRLLSDRFSAERPKGSFSTLEIQRTEQGDSAMYLCASQQGAGNTIYFGEGSWLTVV.